This passage covers 16 T cell receptor beta chains from one sample sequenced in a study of blood T cell repertoires in COVID-19. TCRdb's table, derived via immunoSEQ multiplex PCR, lists solely in-frame clones and lacks some. In the table there are approximately 200,000 clones, about 85% of which are singletons. Sequencing was done on a sample of peripheral blood. The receptor source for this set is a man between 65 and 79 years old with active or convalescent COVID-19.

This clone was recorded only once. V and J are TRBV18 and TRBJ1-1; maybe TRBD1 (5 bases). With 6 bases removed from V and 0 bases from J, the gap between germline ends came to 8 bases. The germline CDR1 and CDR2 sequences are KGHSH and LQKENI. The CDR3 length is 13 residues. The CDR3: CASSEDMNTEAFF. The DNA for the CDR3 is TGTGCCAGCTCCGAGGACATGAACACTGAAGCTTTCTTT. Full variable domain (rest looked up from reference TRBV18 and TRBJ1-1): NAGVMQNPRHLVRRRGQEARLRCSPMKGHSHVYWYRQLPEEGLKFMVYLQKENIIDESGMPKERFSAEFPKEGPSILRIQQVVRGDSAAYFCASSEDMNTEAFFGQGTRLTVV.

The chain combines TRBV10-2 with TRBJ2-1, with 9 bases fitting TRBD2. Germline CDR1 reads WSHSY; CDR2 reads SAAADI. This CDR3 has 16 residues. V was pared by 0 bases and J by 5 bases, with 5 bases of the junction left unmatched. The CDR3 region has the DNA TGCGCCAGCAGTGAGTCGGTAGTAGCGGGGGACAATGAGCAGTTCTTC. Translation gives CASSESVVAGDNEQFF.

The rearrangement joins TRBV7-8 to TRBJ2-6; a weak D match, TRBD2 (6 bases). V was pared by 1 base and J by 2 bases, with 18 bases between. The length of the CDR3 is 19 residues. Germline CDR1 SGHVS, CDR2 FQNEAQ. The CDR3 nucleotides are TGTGCCAGCAGCTTAGGTGGAGGGAAAAGGCTGGCTGGGGCCAACGTCCTGACTTTC. Translating gives CASSLGGGKRLAGANVLTF.

The chain links TRBV28 to TRBJ2-2, with TRBD1 matching 8 bases. This CDR3 is 13 amino acids long. The V gene's germline CDR1 is MDHEN and CDR2 SYDVKM. V was clipped by 10 bases and J by 4 bases; unmatched bases: 5. CDR3 sequence reads: CAIDRGGTGELFF. The CDR3 DNA reads TGTGCCATAGACAGGGGCGGCACCGGGGAGCTGTTTTTT.

This chain links TRBV7-8 with TRBJ1-4; possibly TRBD1 for D (5 bases). The CDR3 consists of 14 residues. The V gene's germline CDR1 is SGHVS and CDR2 FQNEAQ. Trimming pared 4 bases from V and 2 bases from J, leaving 8 bases between. As DNA, the CDR3 is TGTGCCAGCAGCTCAGGGTGGACTAATGAAAAACTGTTTTTT. This codes for CASSSGWTNEKLFF.

The chain uses TRBV2 and TRBJ2-7; no clear D gene. Germline V CDR1 and CDR2: SNHLY, FYNNEI. CDR3 length: 13 residues. Trimming removed 4 bases at V and 2 bases at J, with 9 bases between. The CDR3 coding sequence is TGTGCCAGCAGTGGCTTGACAACCTACGAGCAGTACTTC. Residues: CASSGLTTYEQYF.

The chain has TRBV10-2 and TRBJ2-2, with a weak D call TRBD2 (5 bases). CDR3 size: 16 residues. The V end lost 1 base, the J end lost 6 bases, and 15 bases lay between the germline ends. The germline CDR1 and CDR2 sequences are WSHSY and SAAADI. The CDR3 coding sequence is TGCGCCAGCAGTGAGTTTCCGGGGAGCCGCGCCGGGGAGCTGTTTTTT. It translates to CASSEFPGSRAGELFF.

The rearrangement links TRBV5-1 to TRBJ2-5, with 12 bases matching TRBD1. Germline CDR1 reads SGHRS; CDR2 reads YFSETQ. The CDR3 consists of 15 residues. V trimming: 2 bases; J trimming: 5 bases; junction bases outside the gene matches: 4. The CDR3 spells CASSFGTGGRETQYF. CDR3 bases: TGCGCCAGCAGCTTTGGGACAGGGGGCAGGGAGACCCAGTACTTC.

This chain uses TRBV7-9 with TRBJ1-4, with D possibly matching TRBD1 (5 bases). The V and J ends lost 1 base and 7 bases respectively, with 13 bases between them. Germline assignment: CDR1 SEHNR and CDR2 FQNEAQ (reference sequence). CDR3 length: 15 amino acids. The CDR3 region is CASSLGPAGVEKLFF. DNA of the CDR3: TGTGCCAGCAGCTTAGGGCCGGCGGGGGTTGAAAAACTGTTTTTT.

The CDR3 sequence: CSVGYSSYGYTF. DNA for the CDR3: TGCAGCGTTGGTTACAGTAGCTATGGCTACACCTTC. The chain combines TRBV29-1 with TRBJ1-2; the D is unclear. The CDR3 is made up of 12 amino acids. The germline V and J ends were trimmed by 4 bases and 4 bases, with 10 bases remaining between them. Looked up from germline, CDR1 is SQVTM and CDR2 is ANQGSEA.

This clone has a handful of counts. The V gene is TRBV11-3, the J gene TRBJ1-6, with D perhaps TRBD1 (6 bases). Germline CDR1 is SGHNT and CDR2 is YENEEA. The CDR3 is 15 residues long. V was shortened by 1 base and J by 7 bases, with 11 bases between the two germline ends. CDR3 DNA sequence: TGTGCCAGCAGCTTAGGGTCAGGGGCGAATTCACCCCTCCACTTT. This translates into CASSLGSGANSPLHF.

V gene TRBV7-2 combines with J gene TRBJ1-4, with D tentatively TRBD1 (6 bases). Germline CDR1 reads SGHTA; CDR2 reads FQGNSA. CDR3 length equals 15 residues. V dropped 3 bases and J dropped 7 bases, with 15 bases sitting between them. In DNA, the CDR3 is TGTGCCAGCAGCTTCCCTTGGCAGGGGCGTGAAAAACTGTTTTTT. Translation: CASSFPWQGREKLFF. Based on the CDR3 plus reference TRBV7-2 and TRBJ1-4, the full variable domain is GAGVSQSPSNKVTEKGKDVELRCDPISGHTALYWYRQSLGQGLEFLIYFQGNSAPDKSGLPSDRFSAERTGGSVSTLTIQRTQQEDSAVYLCASSFPWQGREKLFFGSGTQLSVL.

The rearrangement links TRBV15 to TRBJ1-5; 7 bases are a match to TRBD1. Germline V CDR1 and CDR2: LNHNV, YYDKDF (reference sequence). The length of the CDR3 is 15 residues. V shed 0 bases and J 3 bases; nucleotides not matched to a gene: 2. The CDR3 sequence is CATSREGQSNQPQHF. The CDR3 nucleotides are TGTGCCACCAGCAGAGAGGGACAGTCCAATCAGCCCCAGCATTTT.

On this clone itself: At the DNA level, this CDR3 is encoded by other sequences in the same sample as well. CDR3 coding DNA: TGTGCCAGTAGTATAGTAGGCGGGGTCTCCTACAATGAGCAGTTCTTC. This gives the protein CASSIVGGVSYNEQFF. V gene TRBV19 combines with J gene TRBJ2-1, with D perhaps TRBD2 (6 bases). Between the trimmed V and J ends, which lost 1 base and 0 bases, there was a span of 10 bases. Germline CDR1 reads LNHDA; CDR2 reads SQIVND (reference sequence). This CDR3 is 16 amino acids long.

This chain joins TRBV5-8 and TRBJ2-2; 8 nucleotides agree with TRBD2. The ends lost 2 bases at V and 2 bases at J; junction bases unmatched: 5. This CDR3 has 16 residues. Germline V lookup: CDR1 SGHTS, CDR2 YDEGEE. This CDR3 reads CASSFTSGLNTGELFF. The CDR3 DNA follows: TGTGCCAGCAGCTTCACTAGCGGACTAAACACCGGGGAGCTGTTTTTT.

This sequence joins TRBV7-8 and TRBJ2-3; the D gene is possibly TRBD2 (6 bases). The V end was cut by 5 bases, the J end by 4 bases, with 19 bases between. This CDR3 has 16 amino acids. Looked up from germline, CDR1 is SGHVS and CDR2 is FQNEAQ. The CDR3 region has the DNA TGTGCCAGCAGCCCTACGCGGGAAATCAAGCCAGATACGCAGTATTTT. Translated, it gives CASSPTREIKPDTQYF. The full variable domain, completed using reference TRBV7-8 and TRBJ2-3, is GAGVSQSPRYKVAKRGQDVALRCDPISGHVSLFWYQQALGQGPEFLTYFQNEAQLDKSGLPSDRFFAERPEGSVSTLKIQRTQQEDSAVYLCASSPTREIKPDTQYFGPGTRLTVL.